A single sample gave rise to the 15 T cell receptor beta chains below, sequenced in a study of T cells in Graves' hyperthyroidism and ophthalmopathy (dated by TCRdb to the late 2010s). The method was multiplex PCR. The listed sequencing device is Illumina HiSeq 2000. TCR beta CDR3 regions were amplified from RNA transcripts. The TCR CDR3 was subjected to a first round of RT-PCR using the HTBI primer set and the Qiagen OneStep RT-PCR kit. TCRdb passed the public sequencing reads through fastp at Q25 and MiXCR, retaining productive beta sequences. Rows with one shared CDR3 protein collapse into an entry with the most common genes and DNA. The sample includes 300,000 to 400,000 distinct CDR3 sequences, with approximately 18% observed a single time. Together, the top ten hold around 47% of the sample. The sequencing input was blood. These receptors all come from a woman in her fifties or sixties with Graves' hyperthyroidism.

The chain recombines TRBV6-1 with TRBJ2-1; perhaps TRBD2 as D (5 bases). CDR3 size: 13 residues. Trimming shortened V by 6 bases and J by 5 bases, and 11 bases separated the two germline ends. Germline CDR1 and CDR2: MNHNS and SASEGT. CDR3 sequence reads: CASRRSENNEQFF. Written as DNA, the CDR3 is TGTGCCAGCAGGCGTAGCGAGAACAATGAGCAGTTCTTC.

The chain combines TRBV24-1 with TRBJ2-6; D is uncertain. Germline-derived CDR1 and CDR2 are KGHDR and SFDVKD. Trimming pared 3 bases from V and 4 bases from J, leaving 12 bases between. The CDR3 has 16 residues. CDR3 sequence reads: CATSDATRLGANVLTF. The CDR3 DNA sequence: TGTGCCACCAGTGATGCGACACGACTCGGGGCCAACGTCCTGACTTTC.

V gene TRBV7-8 combines with J gene TRBJ2-5; 10 bases map to TRBD1. V lost 5 bases to trimming and J lost 2 bases; unmatched junction nucleotides: 5. CDR1 and CDR2 from the germline V gene are SGHVS and FQNEAQ. The CDR3 runs to 15 residues. CDR3 nucleotide sequence: TGTGCCAGCAGCACCGGACAGGGGGTTCAAGAGACCCAGTACTTC. As protein: CASSTGQGVQETQYF. The full variable domain, in which reference TRBV7-8 and TRBJ2-5 provide the parts outside the CDR3, is GAGVSQSPRYKVAKRGQDVALRCDPISGHVSLFWYQQALGQGPEFLTYFQNEAQLDKSGLPSDRFFAERPEGSVSTLKIQRTQQEDSAVYLCASSTGQGVQETQYFGPGTRLLVL.

The sample holds a few counts of this clonotype. The chain combines TRBV5-8 with TRBJ1-1, with D uncertain. Germline V lookup: CDR1 SGHTS, CDR2 YDEGEE. This CDR3 comprises 12 residues. Trimming cost V 1 base and J 8 bases, with 9 bases left between them. The CDR3 is CASSLTGGEAFF. As DNA, the CDR3 is TGTGCCAGCAGCTTGACGGGAGGGGAAGCTTTCTTT.

This clonotype was counted at least ten times. The gene calls are TRBV7-9 and TRBJ1-4; D perhaps matches TRBD1 (5 bases). CDR1 and CDR2 from the germline V gene are SEHNR and FQNEAQ (reference sequence). V was cut by 7 bases and J by 8 bases, with 14 bases left in between. This CDR3 comprises 13 residues. CDR3 sequence (DNA): TGTGCCAGCACAGGGACCGTTGGAGAAAAACTGTTTTTT. Protein: CASTGTVGEKLFF.

Many counts were recorded for this clonotype. The chain couples TRBV28 to TRBJ2-7; D remains unclear. The CDR3 length is 12 residues. Germline CDR1 reads MDHEN; CDR2 reads SYDVKM. V shed 7 bases and J shed 1 base, with 8 bases lying between them. The CDR3 nucleotides read TGTGCCAGCACCGAGACGTCCTACGAGCAGTACTTC. This gives the protein CASTETSYEQYF.

The rearrangement joins TRBV7-9 to TRBJ2-1; D might be TRBD1 (5 bases). This CDR3 region has 15 residues. The V end was cut by 2 bases, the J end by 3 bases, with 11 bases between. Looked up from germline, CDR1 is SEHNR and CDR2 is FQNEAQ (reference sequence). CDR3 amino acids: CASSLQGGFYNEQFF. CDR3 coding DNA: TGTGCCAGCAGCTTACAGGGCGGTTTCTACAATGAGCAGTTCTTC.

This clonotype has a handful of counts. The chain is built from TRBV5-8 and TRBJ2-5, with a weak D call TRBD2 (7 bases). The V and J ends lost 4 bases and 5 bases respectively, with 12 bases between them. Germline V gene data show CDR1 as SGHTS and CDR2 as YDEGEE. This CDR3 is 13 amino acids long. CDR3 DNA: TGTGCCAGCAGCGGGGGGGCGCGGGAGACCCAGTACTTC. The encoded protein is CASSGGARETQYF.

This clonotype was seen repeatedly, ten times or more. The chain recombines TRBV11-2 with TRBJ2-7; 7 positions agree with TRBD2. Germline V gives CDR1 SGHAT, CDR2 FQNNGV. Trimming removed 5 bases from V and 2 bases from J; junction bases left unmatched: 9. CDR3 size: 15 residues. The CDR3 nucleotides are TGTGCCAGCAGCCTCGTTTTAGCGGGTACCTACGAGCAGTACTTC. It encodes CASSLVLAGTYEQYF.

This clonotype has only a few counts. V is TRBV6-1 and J is TRBJ2-7; 9 bases map to TRBD2. Germline trimming cut 6 bases from V and 0 bases from J; bases unmatched to any gene: 6. This CDR3 spans 15 amino acids. In germline, CDR1 is MNHNS, CDR2 SASEGT. CDR3 amino acids: CASRGSGGSSYEQYF. CDR3 coding DNA: TGTGCCAGCAGGGGTAGCGGGGGAAGCTCCTACGAGCAGTACTTC.

This clonotype was seen ten or more times. The V and J genes are TRBV12-3 or TRBV12-4 and TRBJ2-2; D is unclear. V was clipped by 3 bases and J by 5 bases, with 1 base between them. The CDR3 contains 11 residues. The CDR3 sequence: CASSFTGELFF. CDR3 coding DNA: TGTGCCAGCAGTTTTACCGGGGAGCTGTTTTTT.

This clonotype was recorded a few times. The chain carries TRBV30 and TRBJ2-3; perhaps TRBD2 as D (5 bases). Germline V gives CDR1 GTSNPN, CDR2 SVGIG (reference sequence). This CDR3 region has 16 residues. V lost 0 bases and J lost 2, with 15 bases in between. For the CDR3, the DNA is TGTGCCTGGAGTGTTGGGAGAGCTATAATCACAGATACGCAGTATTTT. As protein: CAWSVGRAIITDTQYF.

Concerning this clonotype itself: Germline and junction disagree at one end, which may indicate a read error. This chain joins TRBV2 and TRBJ2-3; possibly TRBD2 for D (6 bases). In germline, CDR1 is SNHLY, CDR2 FYNNEI. The CDR3 length is 14 residues. The CDR3 reads CASRLAGPPDTRYF. The CDR3 DNA follows: TGTGCCAGCAGACTAGCCGGACCCCCAGATACGCGGTATTTT. Using reference TRBV2 and TRBJ2-3 for the parts outside the CDR3, the full variable domain is EPEVTQTPSHQVTQMGQEVILRCVPISNHLYFYWYRQILGQKVEFLVSFYNNEISEKSEIFDDQFSVERPDGSNFTLKIRSTKLEDSAMYFCASRLAGPPDTRYFGPGTRLTVL.

The chain uses TRBV24-1 and TRBJ2-1, with D tentatively TRBD2 (6 bases). The CDR3 has 14 residues. Trimming removed 3 bases from V and 8 bases from J, with 13 bases in between. Per germline, CDR1 KGHDR and CDR2 SFDVKD. The CDR3: CATSDTGVDDEQFF. The CDR3 region has the DNA TGTGCCACCAGTGATACGGGAGTGGACGATGAGCAGTTCTTC.

A note on this clonotype: A single base separates this from a much larger clone, so it may be a read error. This chain connects TRBV3-1 to TRBJ1-2; D may be TRBD1 (5 bases). Per the germline V gene, CDR1 is LGHDT and CDR2 is YNNKEL (reference sequence). The CDR3 runs 15 residues. The CDR3 region has the DNA TGTGCCAGCAGCCAGGCGGACGGGGGTATCTATGGCCACACCTTC. The encoded protein is CASSQADGGIYGHTF.